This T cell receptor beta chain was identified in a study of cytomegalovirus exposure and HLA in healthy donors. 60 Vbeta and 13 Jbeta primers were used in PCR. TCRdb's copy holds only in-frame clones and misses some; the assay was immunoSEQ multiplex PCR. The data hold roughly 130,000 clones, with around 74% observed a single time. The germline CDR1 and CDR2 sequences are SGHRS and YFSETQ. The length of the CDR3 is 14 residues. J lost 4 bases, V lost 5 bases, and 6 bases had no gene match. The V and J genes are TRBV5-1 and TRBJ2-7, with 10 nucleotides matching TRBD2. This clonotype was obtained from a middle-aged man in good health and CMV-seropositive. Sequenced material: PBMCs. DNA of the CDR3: TGCGCCAGCAGGGGAGTAGCGGGGGGTTACGAGCAGTACTTC. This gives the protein CASRGVAGGYEQYF.